The rows below give T cell receptor beta chains drawn from one sample of a study of T cells in Graves' hyperthyroidism and ophthalmopathy. TCRdb re-analysed the multiplex PCR reads in MiXCR, keeping a single row per CDR3 protein. In the table there are a few hundred thousand distinct CDR3 sequences, approximately 15% of which are singletons. Sequencing was performed on blood. Source of these receptors: a woman in her forties with Graves' hyperthyroidism. Each CDR3 is given with its conserved first and last residue. A D gene is named only where the DNA matches it firmly. Clone size is not always given. Where it is, it says once, few, many or a class for expanded clones.

CDR3 DNA,CDR3 protein,D gene,J gene,V gene,clone size
TGCAGCGTGACAGGGGGCATCACCGGGGAGCTGTTTTTT,CSVTGGITGELFF,TRBD1,TRBJ2-2,TRBV29-1,NA
TGTGCCAGCAGTCAAAACAGAAACAATGAGCAGTTCTTC,CASSQNRNNEQFF,NA,TRBJ2-1,TRBV2,many
TGTGCCAGCAGGGCAGGGGGTGCCTCCTACGAGCAGTACTTC,CASRAGGASYEQYF,TRBD1,TRBJ2-7,TRBV25-1,few
TGTGCCAGCAGTGAGGGGAGCGTCACCTCCTACAATGAGCAGTTCTTC,CASSEGSVTSYNEQFF,NA,TRBJ2-1,TRBV2,many
TGTGCCTGGAGTGCGATCCCCAACTATGGCTACACCTTC,CAWSAIPNYGYTF,NA,TRBJ1-2,TRBV30,NA
TGCAGTGCTAGAGTACCGCGGGGAACCTACGAGCAGTACTTC,CSARVPRGTYEQYF,NA,TRBJ2-7,TRBV20-1,NA
TGTGCCAGCTCACCACCGGCGACAGAAGAGACCCAGTACTTC,CASSPPATEETQYF,NA,TRBJ2-5,TRBV18,NA
TGTGCCAGCAGCTTAGGCGGACAGCACTACGAGCAGTACTTC,CASSLGGQHYEQYF,NA,TRBJ2-7,TRBV7-9,many
TGTGCCAGCACCCAAGGGTTAAGCAATCAGCCCCAGCATTTT,CASTQGLSNQPQHF,NA,TRBJ1-5,TRBV7-2,many
TGTGCCAGCAGCTTGCGGGACATTAGTCTCTATGGCTACACCTTC,CASSLRDISLYGYTF,NA,TRBJ1-2,TRBV5-6,few
TGTGCCAGCAGTGTTCGACGGAACTATGGCTACACCTTC,CASSVRRNYGYTF,NA,TRBJ1-2,TRBV2,many
TGCGCCAGCAGCCAAGTAGACAGTCTTCAAGGGACCCAGTACTTC,CASSQVDSLQGTQYF,NA,TRBJ2-5,TRBV4-1,many
TGTGCCAGCAGCTCCTCGGGAGTGAGAGGCTACACCTTC,CASSSSGVRGYTF,NA,TRBJ1-2,TRBV5-4,NA
TGTGCCATAGGCCGCGGGTCGGGAGAAAACACCGGGGAGCTGTTTTTT,CAIGRGSGENTGELFF,NA,TRBJ2-2,TRBV10-3,few
TGCAGTGCTAGCGGGGTAGCGGGAGGAGCCGAGACCCAGTACTTC,CSASGVAGGAETQYF,TRBD2,TRBJ2-5,TRBV20-1,many
TGTGCCAGTAGTATTAGCGGGAACCCCACAGATACGCAGTATTTT,CASSISGNPTDTQYF,TRBD2,TRBJ2-3,TRBV19,NA
TGTGCCAGCAGACCAGGGGAGGTCAATTCACCCCTCCACTTT,CASRPGEVNSPLHF,NA,TRBJ1-6,TRBV25-1,NA
TGTGCCAGCGGGTCGGGGCTAGCGGGAGATCTACTTACCGGGGAGCTGTTTTTT,CASGSGLAGDLLTGELFF,TRBD2,TRBJ2-2,TRBV6-1,NA
TGTGCCAGCAGCACGAGGGGACAGGGCGGCAATCAGCCCCAGCATTTT,CASSTRGQGGNQPQHF,TRBD1,TRBJ1-5,TRBV7-8,many
TGTGCCAGCAGCCTCCCGGGACAGGGCACTAGCACAGATACGCAGTATTTT,CASSLPGQGTSTDTQYF,TRBD1,TRBJ2-3,TRBV3-1,many
TGTGCCAGCAACCCGATTGGGGTATACGAGCAGTACTTC,CASNPIGVYEQYF,NA,TRBJ2-7,TRBV28,many
TGCAGTGCTAGGCCAGGGGAAGGTCAGCCCCAGCATTTT,CSARPGEGQPQHF,NA,TRBJ1-5,TRBV20-1,many
TGTGCCACCAGCAGAGATTATGTGGAGGCACTAGCGGGACTCGACTCCTACGAGCAGTACTTC,CATSRDYVEALAGLDSYEQYF,TRBD2,TRBJ2-7,TRBV15,many
TGTGCCAGCTCACCACCTCGGCGTAGCACAGATACGCAGTATTTT,CASSPPRRSTDTQYF,NA,TRBJ2-3,TRBV18,many
TGTGCCAGCAGTATCAGGACTAGCGGGGCGGGGAATAAGCAGTTCTTC,CASSIRTSGAGNKQFF,TRBD2,TRBJ2-1,TRBV27,many
TGCGCCAGCAGCTTTAATCAGAATGAGCAGTTCTTC,CASSFNQNEQFF,NA,TRBJ2-1,TRBV5-1,many
TGTGCCATCACATTAAACACCATATATTTT,CAITLNTIYF,NA,TRBJ1-3,TRBV7-9,NA
TGCAGTGCTAGCTCCGGACTAGCGACACACTACGAGCAGTACTTC,CSASSGLATHYEQYF,TRBD2,TRBJ2-7,TRBV20-1,many
TGTGCCAGCAGCTCGGATGGACAGGTCCACGAGCAGTACTTC,CASSSDGQVHEQYF,TRBD1,TRBJ2-7,TRBV5-5,NA
TGTGCCAGCAGCCTACAGGGGGGAATGGAAAAACTGTTTTTT,CASSLQGGMEKLFF,TRBD1,TRBJ1-4,TRBV7-2,many
TGTGCCAGCAGTGAAGCGGTACAGGACAACACCATATATTTT,CASSEAVQDNTIYF,NA,TRBJ1-3,TRBV6-1,many
TGTGCCATCACCATCCAGGGGACAGGGACCTACGAGCAGTACTTC,CAITIQGTGTYEQYF,TRBD1,TRBJ2-7,TRBV10-3,many
TGTGCCAGCAGTTTTTCGGGTAGAATCAATCAGCCCCAGCATTTT,CASSFSGRINQPQHF,NA,TRBJ1-5,TRBV28,many
TGTGCCAGCAGTTCCGGCGGACAGGGATTTAACTATGGCTACACCTTC,CASSSGGQGFNYGYTF,TRBD1,TRBJ1-2,TRBV27,NA
TGTGCCAGCAGTGTCGACAGGGACTACGAGCAGTACTTC,CASSVDRDYEQYF,TRBD1,TRBJ2-7,TRBV6-1,many
TGCGCCAGCAGCCGGGGGGACTCCTTCCCTGCCAATGAGCAGTTCTTC,CASSRGDSFPANEQFF,TRBD2,TRBJ2-1,TRBV5-1,many
TGTGCCAGCAGCCAACGCCCCGTGAGCGGGAGCAATTTTTATACGCAGTATTTT,CASSQRPVSGSNFYTQYF,TRBD2,TRBJ2-3,TRBV3-1,many
TGTGCCAGCAGCCAAGGCAGCGGGCCTCAAGAGACCCAGTACTTC,CASSQGSGPQETQYF,NA,TRBJ2-5,TRBV3-1,many
TGTGCCAGCACCCTCCAGAGAGTGAACACTGAAGCTTTCTTT,CASTLQRVNTEAFF,NA,TRBJ1-1,TRBV28,many
TGCAGTGCTAGAGCGACCCCAGGATCCGCGGGACTAGCGAGGGGTGAGCAGTTCTTC,CSARATPGSAGLARGEQFF,TRBD2,TRBJ2-1,TRBV20-1,NA
TGTGCCAGCTCCCCCGGACAGGGTTCGGGGGATACGCAGTATTTT,CASSPGQGSGDTQYF,TRBD1,TRBJ2-3,TRBV2,many
TGTGCCAGCAGCTTAAGTGAGGCAGTGTCCTACAATGAGCAGTTCTTC,CASSLSEAVSYNEQFF,NA,TRBJ2-1,TRBV11-3,NA
TGTGCCAGCAGCCCGAGTCAAGGGAACTACGAGCAGTACTTC,CASSPSQGNYEQYF,NA,TRBJ2-7,TRBV4-2,many
TGTGCCAGCAGGCGGATAGAGAACACTGAAGCTTTCTTT,CASRRIENTEAFF,NA,TRBJ1-1,TRBV12-3/TRBV12-4,few
TGCGCCAGCAGCCAAGGGTCGGGAGCGGGGAAGTTCGACAATGAGCAGTTCTTC,CASSQGSGAGKFDNEQFF,TRBD2,TRBJ2-1,TRBV4-1,NA
TGTGCCACTAGGGACGGTGGCACCGGGGAGCTGTTTTTT,CATRDGGTGELFF,NA,TRBJ2-2,TRBV24-1,few
TGCAGTGCGAGTGCAATGCGGTCCGACCTGGGAGAGCAGTACTTC,CSASAMRSDLGEQYF,NA,TRBJ2-7,TRBV20-1,many
TGTGCCAGCAGCGGGGGACTAGCGACAGATGAGCAGTTCTTC,CASSGGLATDEQFF,TRBD2,TRBJ2-1,TRBV7-3,many
TGTGCCAGCAGTTCACATCGAGGTGGTGGCTACACCTTC,CASSSHRGGGYTF,NA,TRBJ1-2,TRBV28,many
TGTGCCAGCAGTCTCCGGGGTGGGGGCAGCTCCTACAATGAGCAGTTCTTC,CASSLRGGGSSYNEQFF,NA,TRBJ2-1,TRBV9,NA
TGTGCCAGCAGCTTGTCGGACGGTAACACTGAAGCTTTCTTT,CASSLSDGNTEAFF,NA,TRBJ1-1,TRBV5-8,many
TGTGCCATCAGTGAACTTCGCGCAGGAAACACTGAAGCTTTCTTT,CAISELRAGNTEAFF,NA,TRBJ1-1,TRBV10-3,NA
TGTGCCTGGGCCTACAGGGGGGGAGCTTTCTTT,CAWAYRGGAFF,TRBD1,TRBJ1-1,TRBV30,many
TGTGCCAGCAGCCCCCCGGACAGCTATGGCTACACCTTC,CASSPPDSYGYTF,NA,TRBJ1-2,TRBV3-1,few
TGCAGCGCTGACGGACTAGCGGGAGCCGGGGAGCAGTTCTTC,CSADGLAGAGEQFF,TRBD2,TRBJ2-1,TRBV29-1,few
TGTGCCAGCAGTGAAGCTCAAGATCGATCGAGCACAGATACGCAGTATTTT,CASSEAQDRSSTDTQYF,NA,TRBJ2-3,TRBV25-1,few
TGCAGTGCTAGAGATTTTGGACAGGGGGCGACGGGGGAGCTGTTTTTT,CSARDFGQGATGELFF,TRBD1,TRBJ2-2,TRBV20-1,many
TGCAGTGCTAGAGATCACGGACAGTCGAATGAAAAACTGTTTTTT,CSARDHGQSNEKLFF,NA,TRBJ1-4,TRBV20-1,many
TGTGCCAGTAGTATCTGGAACAGGGGCACTGAAGCTTTCTTT,CASSIWNRGTEAFF,TRBD1,TRBJ1-1,TRBV19,many
TGTGCCAGCAGCCAAGTTGGACAGGGTTCCTACGAGCAGTACTTC,CASSQVGQGSYEQYF,TRBD1,TRBJ2-7,TRBV14,NA